Following are 6 T cell receptor beta chains from one sample sequenced in a study of cytomegalovirus exposure and HLA in healthy donors (dated by TCRdb to 2016 to 2017). The method was the immunoSEQ multiplex PCR assay. The multiplex PCR relied on a mix of 60 forward primers for TCR Vbeta segments and 13 reverse primers for TCR Jbeta segments. TCRdb took over this immuneACCESS table, retaining in-frame rearrangements with V and J assigned. Such tables are incomplete; in checked studies, under half of the missing clones stem from an unresolved V gene, and the remainder is unexplained. The sample contains approximately 140,000 clones, about three quarters of them found a single time. The top ten constitute approximately 2% of the sample. Source material: PBMCs. Receptors were obtained from a man aged 35 to 55 in good health and CMV-seronegative.

V is TRBV28 and J is TRBJ1-5; no reliable D call. V dropped 4 bases and J dropped 7 bases, with 8 bases sitting between them. The CDR3 covers 12 residues. CDR1 and CDR2 (germline): MDHEN, SYDVKM. CDR3 sequence reads: CASSWAWQPQHF. CDR3 DNA sequence: TGTGCCAGCAGTTGGGCGTGGCAGCCCCAGCATTTT.

This clone was seen once. The V and J genes are TRBV28 and TRBJ1-1; no clear D gene. The CDR3 runs 13 residues. The germline V gene has CDR1 MDHEN and CDR2 SYDVKM. Trimming stripped 3 bases from V and 1 base from J, with 6 bases between. The CDR3, as DNA: TGTGCCAGCAGTTTTGAGAGGAACACTGAAGCTTTCTTT. Amino acids: CASSFERNTEAFF.

The J gene is TRBJ2-3, the V gene TRBV2; 8 bases line up with TRBD2. The CDR3 sequence is 14 residues long. Germline trimming cut 9 bases from V and 4 bases from J; bases unmatched to any gene: 9. The germline CDR1 and CDR2 sequences are SNHLY and FYNNEI. Written as DNA, the CDR3 is TGTGCCAGTCCCCCGGGACTAGTATCAGATACGCAGTATTTT. It translates to CASPPGLVSDTQYF.

The chain links TRBV19 to TRBJ1-2, with D maybe TRBD1 (5 bases). The germline V and J ends were trimmed by 7 bases and 8 bases, with 20 bases remaining between them. CDR1 is LNHDA and CDR2 is SQIVND in the germline V gene (reference sequence). The CDR3 totals 14 residues. DNA of the CDR3: TGTGCCAGTACCTCAAGTACCCCAGGGCGAGGCTACACCTTC. Amino acid sequence: CASTSSTPGRGYTF.

The chain recombines TRBV27 with TRBJ1-4, with TRBD1 matching over 7 bases. The CDR3 runs 14 residues. Germline trimming cut 4 bases from V and 5 bases from J; bases unmatched to any gene: 4. CDR1 and CDR2 (germline): MNHEY, SMNVEV (reference sequence). The CDR3 DNA reads TGTGCCAGCAGTTCACAGGGGCCCAATGAAAAACTGTTTTTT. It yields the protein CASSSQGPNEKLFF.

In its sample, this clone was seen once. This rearrangement joins TRBV20-1 to TRBJ2-7; weak D call: TRBD1 (5 bases). The CDR3 is 11 amino acids. With 6 bases removed from V and 4 bases from J, the gap between germline ends came to 10 bases. From germline, CDR1 is DFQATT and CDR2 SNEGSKA (reference sequence). The CDR3 sequence: CSAIDRYEQYF. The CDR3, as DNA: TGCAGTGCCATTGACAGATACGAGCAGTACTTC.